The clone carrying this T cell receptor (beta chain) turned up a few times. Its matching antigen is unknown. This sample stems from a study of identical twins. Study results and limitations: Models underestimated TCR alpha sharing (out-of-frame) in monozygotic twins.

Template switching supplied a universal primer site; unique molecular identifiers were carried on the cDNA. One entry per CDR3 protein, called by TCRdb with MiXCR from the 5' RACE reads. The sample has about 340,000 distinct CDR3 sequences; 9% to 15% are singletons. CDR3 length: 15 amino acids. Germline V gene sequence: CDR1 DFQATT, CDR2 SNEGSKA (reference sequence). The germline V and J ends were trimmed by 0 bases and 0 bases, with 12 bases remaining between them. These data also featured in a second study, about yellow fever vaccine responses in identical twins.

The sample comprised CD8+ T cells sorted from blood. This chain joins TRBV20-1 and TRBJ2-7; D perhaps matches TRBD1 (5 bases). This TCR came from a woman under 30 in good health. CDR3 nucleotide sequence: TGCAGTGCTAGAGACAAACAGGTACACTCCTACGAGCAGTACTTC. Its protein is CSARDKQVHSYEQYF.